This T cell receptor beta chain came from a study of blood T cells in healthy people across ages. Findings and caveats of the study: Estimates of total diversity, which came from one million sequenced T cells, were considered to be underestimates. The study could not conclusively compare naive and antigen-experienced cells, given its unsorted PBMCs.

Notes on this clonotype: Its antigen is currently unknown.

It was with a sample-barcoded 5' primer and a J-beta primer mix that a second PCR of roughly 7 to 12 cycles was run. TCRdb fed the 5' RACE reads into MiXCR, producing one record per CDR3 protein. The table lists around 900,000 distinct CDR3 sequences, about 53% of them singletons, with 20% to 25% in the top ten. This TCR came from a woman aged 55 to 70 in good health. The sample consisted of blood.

CDR3 residues: CSARGIPSGRLNEQFF. The CDR3 DNA follows: TGCAGTGCTAGAGGTATCCCTAGCGGGAGGCTTAATGAGCAGTTCTTC. This chain joins TRBV20-1 and TRBJ2-1; 11 nucleotides match TRBD2. This CDR3 has 16 amino acids. Germline trimming cut 1 base from V and 7 bases from J; bases unmatched to any gene: 9. The germline gives CDR1 DFQATT, CDR2 SNEGSKA (reference sequence).